The present T cell receptor (beta chain) was sequenced within a study of blood T cell repertoires in COVID-19. Overall study context: The origin of the acute and convalescent COVID-19 samples was the United States, Italy and Spain. The analysed material was cDNA or gDNA that came from T cells, B-cell-depleted T cells, or PBMCs.

Methods used by the authors: Reference gene primer amplification gave nucleated cell count estimates. The method was immunoSEQ multiplex PCR; TCRdb's version includes in-frame clones alone and lacks a portion of them. V, J and clone size derive from that table, while D and trimming were established from the DNA sequence. The table includes about 180,000 clones, about nine tenths detected once. This clonotype was sampled from a woman younger than 45 with acute or convalescent COVID-19. The sequenced sample was peripheral blood.

DNA of the CDR3: TGTGCCAGCAGCCAAACTAGCGGGAGTACAGATACGCAGTATTTT. Translation gives CASSQTSGSTDTQYF. The chain recombines TRBV3-1 (or the pseudogene TRBV3-2) with TRBJ2-3; 11 bases fit TRBD2. The J segment lost 3 bases and the V segment lost 2 bases, leaving 1 base of the junction unmatched. The germline gives CDR1 LGHDT, CDR2 YNNKEL (reference sequence). This CDR3 region has 15 residues.